The following is a T cell receptor beta chain sequence with its context. This clone appeared a single time. The antigen it recognizes is unknown. Base-call qualities are not available, and no considerably larger clone is one nucleotide away. The record originates from a study of T cells after somatic rescue of genetic block (dated by TCRdb to the early 2020s). Background for the entire study: The study assessed how robust, over the long term, a T-cell system was when the system had developed through somatic rescue of a genetic block in T-cell development.

Library prep was done by the immunoSEQ multiplex PCR assay. TCRdb took over this immuneACCESS table, retaining in-frame rearrangements with V and J assigned. Such tables are incomplete; in checked studies, under half of the missing clones stem from an unresolved V gene, and the remainder is unexplained. The sample yields tens of thousands of clones; approximately 90% were counted once. 1.5% to 2% of the sample goes to the ten largest clones. From a lookup of the germline V gene, CDR1 and CDR2 are MDHEN and SYDVKM. The CDR3 sequence holds 15 residues, the cysteine and phenylalanine included. Only the CDR3 DNA stays, 45 bases, in frame from base 1. V and J are truncated by 1 base and 4 bases respectively, leaving an intervening sequence of 11 bases.

The sequence came from a woman aged 18-29 years. The receptor chain draws on TRBV28 and TRBJ1-5; D gene: possibly TRBD1, on 5 matching bases. Sequencing was performed on peripheral blood mononuclear cells (PBMCs). The nucleotide sequence reads TGTGCCAGCAGTTTATCAGGGAGGAAAAATCAGCCCCAGCATTTT. It codes for CASSLSGRKNQPQHF.